These 9 T cell receptor beta chains originate from one sample sequenced in a study of OX40 agonist ivuxolimab in advanced cancers. Libraries were built with the immunoSEQ multiplex PCR assay. The source is immuneACCESS, and TCRdb retained only in-frame sequences with V and J called. Part of the clones is not carried over; for the studies checked, unresolved V genes explain less than half of this, and the remainder is unexplained. The table for this sample lists tens of thousands of clones; about 80% of them were counted only once. Jointly, the top ten make up roughly 21% of the sample. Sequences were derived from CD4+ or CD8+ T cells sorted from blood, sampled in a trial of the OX40 agonist ivuxolimab. Source of these receptors: an adult with an advanced solid tumor such as melanoma, head and neck, liver or kidney cancer.

The rearrangement uses TRBV7-1 and TRBJ1-2; D is undetermined. TRBV7-1 is classed as an ORF, of uncertain function. The CDR3 totals 12 residues. The V end was cut by 5 bases, the J end by 9 bases, with 13 bases between. Here the CDR3 reads CASSIRDLSYTF. CDR3 in DNA: TGTGCCAGCAGCATTAGGGATTTAAGCTACACCTTC.

This clone has more than one count but fewer than ten. The V and J genes are TRBV10-3 and TRBJ1-1; D perhaps matches TRBD1 (5 bases). CDR3 length equals 13 residues. Germline V gene data show CDR1 as ENHRY and CDR2 as SYGVKD. V was cut by 10 bases and J by 5 bases, with 17 bases left in between. CDR3 DNA: TGTGCCACCCAGAAAGGGGTAGAGACTGAAGCTTTCTTT. As protein: CATQKGVETEAFF.

This rearrangement joins TRBV6-6 to TRBJ1-2, with D possibly matching TRBD1 (6 bases). This CDR3 contains 15 residues. Germline CDR1 MNHNY, CDR2 SVGAGI (reference sequence). The V and J ends lost 9 bases and 4 bases respectively, with 21 bases between them. The CDR3 DNA reads as TGTGCCAGTCGCGACCTGGGGCAGGGGCTCTATGGCTACACCTTC. This translates into CASRDLGQGLYGYTF.

The chain links TRBV30 to TRBJ2-7; D is unclear. Trimming stripped 1 base from V and 3 bases from J, with 10 bases between. Germline CDR1 GTSNPN, CDR2 SVGIG (reference sequence). There are 13 residues in the CDR3. CDR3 in amino acids: CAWSGPGFYEQYF. DNA of the CDR3: TGTGCCTGGAGTGGCCCCGGGTTCTACGAGCAGTACTTC.

This sequence joins TRBV5-1 and TRBJ2-3, with 8 bases that match TRBD2. There are 17 residues in the CDR3. J lost 2 bases, V lost 0 bases, and 8 bases had no gene match. Germline V gene sequence: CDR1 SGHRS, CDR2 YFSETQ. The CDR3 coding sequence is TGCGCCAGCAGCTTGGCCGGCGCGGGAGGTACCACAGATACGCAGTATTTT. Its translation: CASSLAGAGGTTDTQYF.

This sequence joins TRBV25-1 and TRBJ2-7; D unresolved. CDR3 length: 15 amino acids. Trimming pared 0 bases from V and 5 bases from J, leaving 14 bases between. The germline V gene encodes CDR1 MGHDK and CDR2 SYGVNS. The CDR3 sequence: CASSEYGAGDHEQYF. The CDR3, as DNA: TGTGCCAGCAGTGAATATGGCGCCGGCGACCACGAGCAGTACTTC.

The rearrangement links TRBV5-1 to TRBJ2-1; TRBD1 agrees at 7 bases. This CDR3 is 16 amino acids long. Trimming at V came to 3 bases and at J to 0 bases, leaving 6 bases not matched to a gene. Looked up from germline, CDR1 is SGHRS and CDR2 is YFSETQ. In nucleotides, the CDR3 is TGCGCCAGCAGCTCCTCCGGGACAGCCTCCTACAATGAGCAGTTCTTC. As protein: CASSSSGTASYNEQFF.

V usage is TRBV7-2 and J usage is TRBJ1-2, with D maybe TRBD1 (5 bases). Trimming took 2 bases from V and 4 from J, leaving 11 bases between them. The CDR3 runs 14 residues. The germline V gene encodes CDR1 SGHTA and CDR2 FQGNSA. This CDR3 reads CASSLPPGLYGYTF. The CDR3 nucleotides read TGTGCCAGCAGCTTACCGCCAGGGCTCTATGGCTACACCTTC.

On this clone itself: The sample carries other DNA sequences with the same CDR3. The genes are TRBV7-9 and TRBJ2-7, with TRBD1 matching over 7 bases. The junction had 1 base not matched to a gene; V was cut back by 3 bases and J by 2 bases. The CDR3 totals 13 residues. CDR1 is SEHNR, CDR2 FQNEAQ, per germline (reference sequence). Written as DNA, the CDR3 is TGTGCCAGCAGCTTTGGGACAGCCTACGAGCAGTACTTC. Amino acids: CASSFGTAYEQYF.